Presented here are 12 T cell receptor beta chains from one specimen sequenced in a study of blood T cell repertoires in COVID-19. Libraries were prepared by immunoSEQ multiplex PCR; TCRdb keeps only in-frame clonotypes and omits some of them. The sample comprises around 190,000 clones, 70% to 90% of which are singletons, and 20% rests with the top ten. Sequenced: peripheral blood. These receptors were obtained from a man in his 70s with active or convalescent COVID-19.

The chain uses TRBV19 and TRBJ2-2; tentatively, D is TRBD2 (6 bases). Trimming shortened V by 6 bases and J by 4 bases, and 18 bases separated the two germline ends. CDR3 length: 16 residues. The germline V gene has CDR1 LNHDA and CDR2 SQIVND (reference sequence). This CDR3 reads CASRGTGTPSTGELFF. The CDR3 coding sequence is TGTGCCAGTAGGGGGACCGGGACTCCCAGCACCGGGGAGCTGTTTTTT. The full variable domain, with the rest looked up from reference TRBV19 and TRBJ2-2, is DGGITQSPKYLFRKEGQNVTLSCEQNLNHDAMYWYRQDPGQGLRLIYYSQIVNDFQKGDIAEGYSVSREKKESFPLTVTSAQKNPTAFYLCASRGTGTPSTGELFFGEGSRLTVL.

The rearrangement links TRBV9 to TRBJ1-6; a possible D gene is TRBD1 (6 bases). From germline, CDR1 is SGDLS and CDR2 YYNGEE. The V and J ends lost 4 bases and 0 bases respectively, with 14 bases between them. The length of the CDR3 is 17 residues. CDR3 in DNA: TGTGCCAGCAGCCAGGGGACGGAAAGCTCCTATAATTCACCCCTCCACTTT. This gives the protein CASSQGTESSYNSPLHF.

This clone was detected a few times. V usage is TRBV11-2 and J usage is TRBJ2-2; D remains unclear. CDR1 and CDR2 (germline): SGHAT, FQNNGV. CDR3 length equals 14 residues. The V and J ends lost 1 base and 4 bases respectively, with 7 bases between them. CDR3 DNA sequence: TGTGCCAGCAGCTTAGTAATGGCCACCGGGGAGCTGTTTTTT. It yields the protein CASSLVMATGELFF.

The rearrangement joins TRBV7-9 to TRBJ1-4; D unresolved. V lost 3 bases, J lost 0 bases, and 5 bases lay in between. Germline CDR1 is SEHNR and CDR2 is FQNEAQ (reference sequence). CDR3 length: 14 amino acids. The CDR3 nucleotides are TGTGCCAGCAGCTTGTCAGCAACTAATGAAAAACTGTTTTTT. Translating gives CASSLSATNEKLFF.

The chain couples TRBV6-6 to TRBJ1-5, with D possibly matching TRBD1 (5 bases). The CDR3 spans 15 residues. Deletions cut 1 base from V and 3 bases from J, with 10 bases between. Germline lookup yields CDR1 MNHNY and CDR2 SVGAGI (reference sequence). This CDR3 is CASSYLSGNNQPQHF. The CDR3 DNA follows: TGTGCCAGCAGTTACTTGTCAGGGAACAATCAGCCCCAGCATTTT.

The rearrangement uses TRBV6-2 or TRBV6-3 and TRBJ1-6; 8 bases are a match to TRBD1. Germline-derived CDR1 and CDR2 are MNHEY and SVGEGT. V was clipped by 5 bases and J by 11 bases; unmatched bases: 5. This CDR3 has 13 amino acids. The CDR3 loop reads CASSQDRATPLHF. CDR3 in DNA: TGTGCCAGCAGTCAGGACAGGGCCACACCCCTCCACTTT.

This clone was counted a few times. The chain links TRBV11-2 to TRBJ2-1; 10 bases are a match to TRBD1. After removal of 6 bases from V and 4 bases from J, the junction contained 3 bases not matched to a gene. Per the germline V gene, CDR1 is SGHAT and CDR2 is FQNNGV. CDR3 length: 14 residues. This chain's CDR3 is CASSGQGDYNEQFF. The CDR3 DNA sequence: TGTGCCAGCAGTGGACAGGGGGATTACAATGAGCAGTTCTTC.

The chain links TRBV19 to TRBJ1-2; no reliable D call. Per germline, CDR1 LNHDA and CDR2 SQIVND (reference sequence). The V end was cut by 1 base, the J end by 6 bases, with 12 bases between. The CDR3 is 14 amino acids. CDR3 coding DNA: TGTGCCAGTAGTATAGCCCGGAGAGGCGATGGCTACACCTTC. Translating gives CASSIARRGDGYTF.

As for this clone: The same CDR3 is also encoded by other DNA sequences in this sample. The chain links TRBV7-9 to TRBJ1-2, with 10 bases that match TRBD1. CDR1 and CDR2 (germline): SEHNR, FQNEAQ (reference sequence). The CDR3 consists of 14 residues. V lost 5 bases to trimming and J lost 4 bases; unmatched junction nucleotides: 4. The CDR3 DNA reads TGTGCCAGCAGCCCGGGACAGGGGATCTATGGCTACACCTTC. Its protein is CASSPGQGIYGYTF.

The J gene is TRBJ2-5, the V gene TRBV6-2 or TRBV6-3; TRBD1 matches at 9 bases. Germline lookup yields CDR1 MNHEY and CDR2 SVGEGT. The CDR3 sequence is 15 residues long. V lost 5 bases to trimming and J lost 6 bases; unmatched junction nucleotides: 10. In DNA, the CDR3 is TGTGCCAGCAGTCAACGGGACAGGGCATCAAAGACCCAGTACTTC. Protein sequence: CASSQRDRASKTQYF.

The J gene is TRBJ1-5, the V gene TRBV5-4, with D hard to call. Germline-derived CDR1 and CDR2 are SGHNT and YYREEE (reference sequence). With 0 bases removed from V and 1 base from J, the gap between germline ends came to 8 bases. CDR3 length: 15 amino acids. The CDR3 reads CASSLGLDSNQPQHF. DNA of the CDR3: TGTGCCAGCAGCTTGGGACTTGACAGCAATCAGCCCCAGCATTTT.

The chain carries TRBV6-2 or TRBV6-3 and TRBJ1-1, with TRBD1 identical over 8 bases. The junction had 4 bases not matched to a gene; V was cut back by 4 bases and J by 0 bases. This CDR3 region has 15 residues. CDR1 and CDR2 (germline): MNHEY, SVGEGT. The CDR3 sequence: CASSWTGRMNTEAFF. The CDR3 nucleotides read TGTGCCAGCAGTTGGACAGGGAGAATGAACACTGAAGCTTTCTTT.